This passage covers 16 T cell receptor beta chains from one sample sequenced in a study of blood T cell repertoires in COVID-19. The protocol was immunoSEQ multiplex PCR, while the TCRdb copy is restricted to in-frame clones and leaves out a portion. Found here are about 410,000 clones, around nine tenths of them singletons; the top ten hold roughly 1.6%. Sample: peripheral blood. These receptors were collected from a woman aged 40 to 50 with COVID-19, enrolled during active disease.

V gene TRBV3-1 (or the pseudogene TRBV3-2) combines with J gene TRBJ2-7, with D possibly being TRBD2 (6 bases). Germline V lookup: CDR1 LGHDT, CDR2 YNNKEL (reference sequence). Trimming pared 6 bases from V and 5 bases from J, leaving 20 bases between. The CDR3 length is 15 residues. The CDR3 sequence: CASRTSRQGFHEQYF. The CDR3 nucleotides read TGTGCCAGCAGAACTAGCCGGCAGGGTTTCCACGAGCAGTACTTC.

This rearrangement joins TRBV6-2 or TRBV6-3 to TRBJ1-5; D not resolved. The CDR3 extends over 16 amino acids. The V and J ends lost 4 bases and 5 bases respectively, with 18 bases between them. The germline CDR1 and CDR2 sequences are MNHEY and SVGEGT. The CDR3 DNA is TGTGCCAGCAGTTCCAATACCGACTACCTTCATCAGCCCCAGCATTTT. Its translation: CASSSNTDYLHQPQHF.

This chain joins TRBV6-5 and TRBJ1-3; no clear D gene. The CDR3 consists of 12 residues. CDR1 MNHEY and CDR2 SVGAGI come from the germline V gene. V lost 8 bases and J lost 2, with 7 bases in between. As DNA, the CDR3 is TGTGCCAGCCGCGGAGCTGGAAACACCATATATTTT. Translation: CASRGAGNTIYF.

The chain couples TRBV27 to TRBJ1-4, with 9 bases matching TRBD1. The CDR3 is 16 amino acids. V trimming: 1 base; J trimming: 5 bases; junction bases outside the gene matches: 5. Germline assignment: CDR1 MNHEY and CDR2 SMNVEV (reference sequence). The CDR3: CASSLFPGTGNEKLFF. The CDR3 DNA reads TGTGCCAGCAGTTTATTTCCCGGGACAGGGAATGAAAAACTGTTTTTT. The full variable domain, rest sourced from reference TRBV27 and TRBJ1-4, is EAQVTQNPRYLITVTGKKLTVTCSQNMNHEYMSWYRQDPGLGLRQIYYSMNVEVTDKGDVPEGYKVSRKEKRNFPLILESPSPNQTSLYFCASSLFPGTGNEKLFFGSGTQLSVL.

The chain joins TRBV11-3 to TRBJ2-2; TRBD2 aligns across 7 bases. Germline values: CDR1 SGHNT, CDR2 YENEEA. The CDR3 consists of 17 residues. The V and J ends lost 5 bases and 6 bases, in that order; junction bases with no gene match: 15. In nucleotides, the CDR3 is TGTGCCAGCAGCCCCACCGCTCTAGCGGACCACCCCGGGGAGCTGTTTTTT. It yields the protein CASSPTALADHPGELFF.

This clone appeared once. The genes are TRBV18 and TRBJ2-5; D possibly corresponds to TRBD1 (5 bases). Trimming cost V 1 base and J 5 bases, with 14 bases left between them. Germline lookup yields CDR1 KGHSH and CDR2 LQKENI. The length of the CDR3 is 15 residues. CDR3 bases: TGTGCCAGCTCACCACGACAGACCCAAGGGGAGACCCAGTACTTC. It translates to CASSPRQTQGETQYF.

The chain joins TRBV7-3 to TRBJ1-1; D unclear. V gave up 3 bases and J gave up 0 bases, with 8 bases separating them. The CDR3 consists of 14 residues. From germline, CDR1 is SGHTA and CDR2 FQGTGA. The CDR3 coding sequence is TGTGCCAGCAGCTTGGCCGGAGTGAACACTGAAGCTTTCTTT. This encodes CASSLAGVNTEAFF.

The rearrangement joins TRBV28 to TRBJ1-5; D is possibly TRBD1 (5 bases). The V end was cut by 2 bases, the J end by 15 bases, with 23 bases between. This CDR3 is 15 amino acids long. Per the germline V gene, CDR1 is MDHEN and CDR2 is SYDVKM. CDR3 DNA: TGTGCCAGCAGTTTACTTATGGCGAGGTCATCAGGGCGGCATTTT. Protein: CASSLLMARSSGRHF. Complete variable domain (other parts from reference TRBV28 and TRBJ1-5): DVKVTQSSRYLVKRTGEKVFLECVQDMDHENMFWYRQDPGLGLRLIYFSYDVKMKEKGDIPEGYSVSREKKERFSLILESASTNQTSMYLCASSLLMARSSGRHFGDGTRLSIL.

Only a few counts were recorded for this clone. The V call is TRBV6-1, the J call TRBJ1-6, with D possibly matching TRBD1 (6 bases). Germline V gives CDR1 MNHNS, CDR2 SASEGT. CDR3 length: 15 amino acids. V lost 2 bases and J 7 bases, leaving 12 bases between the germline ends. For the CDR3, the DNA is TGTGCCAGCAGTGAATCAGGGGAAGCGAATTCACCCCTCCACTTT. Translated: CASSESGEANSPLHF.

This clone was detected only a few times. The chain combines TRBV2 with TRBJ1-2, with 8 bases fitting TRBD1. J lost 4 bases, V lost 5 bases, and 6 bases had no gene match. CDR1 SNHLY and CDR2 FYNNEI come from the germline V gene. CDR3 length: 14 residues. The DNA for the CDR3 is TGTGCCAGCAGTCCACAGGGGGTTGTCTATGGCTACACCTTC. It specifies CASSPQGVVYGYTF. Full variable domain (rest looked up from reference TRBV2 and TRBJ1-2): EPEVTQTPSHQVTQMGQEVILRCVPISNHLYFYWYRQILGQKVEFLVSFYNNEISEKSEIFDDQFSVERPDGSNFTLKIRSTKLEDSAMYFCASSPQGVVYGYTFGSGTRLTVV.

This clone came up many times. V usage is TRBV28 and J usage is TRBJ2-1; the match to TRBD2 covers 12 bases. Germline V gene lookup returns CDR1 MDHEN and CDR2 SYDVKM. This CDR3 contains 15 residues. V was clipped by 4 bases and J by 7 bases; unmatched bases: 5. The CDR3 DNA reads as TGTGCCAGCAGTTCTCTAGCGGGAGGGCCTAATGAGCAGTTCTTC. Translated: CASSSLAGGPNEQFF.

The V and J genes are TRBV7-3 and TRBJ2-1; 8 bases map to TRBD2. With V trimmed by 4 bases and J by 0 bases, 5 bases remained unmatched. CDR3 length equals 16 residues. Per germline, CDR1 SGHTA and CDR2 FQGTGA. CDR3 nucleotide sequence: TGTGCCAGCAGCTCCCCGGGAGGGCCCTCCTACAATGAGCAGTTCTTC. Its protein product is CASSSPGGPSYNEQFF.

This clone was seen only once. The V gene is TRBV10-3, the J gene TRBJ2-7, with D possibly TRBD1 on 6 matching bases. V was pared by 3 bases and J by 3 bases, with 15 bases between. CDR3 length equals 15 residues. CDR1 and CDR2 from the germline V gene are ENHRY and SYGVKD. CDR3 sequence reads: CAISDGGRGVYEQYF. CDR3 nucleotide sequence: TGTGCCATCAGTGATGGAGGCAGGGGAGTCTACGAGCAGTACTTC.

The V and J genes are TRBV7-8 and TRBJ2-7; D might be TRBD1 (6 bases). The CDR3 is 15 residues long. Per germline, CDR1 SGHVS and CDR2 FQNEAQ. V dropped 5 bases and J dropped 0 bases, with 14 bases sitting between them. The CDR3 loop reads CASSPTGSYSYEQYF. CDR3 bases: TGTGCCAGCAGCCCGACAGGCTCATACTCCTACGAGCAGTACTTC.

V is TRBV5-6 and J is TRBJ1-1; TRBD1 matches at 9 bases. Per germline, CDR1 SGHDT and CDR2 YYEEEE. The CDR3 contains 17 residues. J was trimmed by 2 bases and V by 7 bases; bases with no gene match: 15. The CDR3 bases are TGTGCCAGCCGAGGGTGGGGACCGGGACAGGGTAACACTGAAGCTTTCTTT. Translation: CASRGWGPGQGNTEAFF.

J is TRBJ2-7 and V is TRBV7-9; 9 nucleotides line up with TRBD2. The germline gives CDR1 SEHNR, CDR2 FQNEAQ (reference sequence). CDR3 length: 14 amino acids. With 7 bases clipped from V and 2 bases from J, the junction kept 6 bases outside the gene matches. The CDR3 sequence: CASTKLAGPYEQYF. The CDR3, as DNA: TGTGCCAGCACCAAACTAGCGGGCCCCTACGAGCAGTACTTC.